The 2 T cell receptor beta chains reported below all come from one sample, sequenced in a study of T cell responses to AZD1222 COVID-19 vaccine. Assay: immunoSEQ multiplex PCR; the TCRdb copy retains only in-frame clones and omits some. The data show over 85,000 clones, 80% to 95% seen once. Sequenced material: peripheral blood, taken 28 days after the second AZD1222 dose. Receptor source: an adult who received the AZD1222 COVID-19 vaccine.

The V gene is TRBV5-1, the J gene TRBJ2-7; D is possibly TRBD1 (5 bases). CDR1 SGHRS and CDR2 YFSETQ come from the germline V gene. Between the trimmed V and J ends, which lost 0 bases and 7 bases, there was a span of 14 bases. The CDR3 is 14 amino acids. The CDR3 reads CASSLEGRSGEQYF. Written as DNA, the CDR3 is TGCGCCAGCAGCTTGGAGGGCAGGTCAGGGGAGCAGTACTTC.

The V gene is TRBV5-1, the J gene TRBJ1-4; D not resolved. Germline loops: CDR1 SGHRS, CDR2 YFSETQ. The CDR3 is made up of 16 amino acids. The V and J ends lost 1 base and 0 bases respectively, with 10 bases between them. CDR3 region: CASSLLEGATNEKLFF. The CDR3 nucleotides read TGCGCCAGCAGCTTGTTGGAGGGAGCAACTAATGAAAAACTGTTTTTT.